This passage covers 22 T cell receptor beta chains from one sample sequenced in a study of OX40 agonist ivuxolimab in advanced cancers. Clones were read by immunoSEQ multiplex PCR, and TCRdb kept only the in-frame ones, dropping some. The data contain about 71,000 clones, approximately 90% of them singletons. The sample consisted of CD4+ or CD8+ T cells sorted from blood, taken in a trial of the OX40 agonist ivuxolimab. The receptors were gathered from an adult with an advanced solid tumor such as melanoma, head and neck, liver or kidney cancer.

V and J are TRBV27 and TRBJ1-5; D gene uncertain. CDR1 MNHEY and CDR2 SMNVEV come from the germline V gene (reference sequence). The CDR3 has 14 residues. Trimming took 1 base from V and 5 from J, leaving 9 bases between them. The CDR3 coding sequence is TGTGCCAGCAGTTTATTGGGATCCGATCAGCCCCAGCATTTT. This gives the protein CASSLLGSDQPQHF.

Here the CDR3 reads CASSPWDPANEQFF. In nucleotides, the CDR3 is TGTGCCAGCAGCCCGTGGGACCCCGCAAATGAGCAGTTCTTC. This sequence joins TRBV9 and TRBJ2-1; the D gene could be TRBD1 or TRBD2 (5 bases each). The ends were cut back, 4 bases at V and 7 bases at J, with 15 bases in the middle. The CDR3 runs 14 residues. Per the germline V gene, CDR1 is SGDLS and CDR2 is YYNGEE.

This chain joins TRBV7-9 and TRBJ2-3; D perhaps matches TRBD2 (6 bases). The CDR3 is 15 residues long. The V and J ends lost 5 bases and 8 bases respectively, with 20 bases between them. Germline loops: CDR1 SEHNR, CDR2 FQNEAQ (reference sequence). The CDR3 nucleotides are TGTGCCAGCAGCCCCCTGTGGGTAGGTAGCGGTACGCAGTATTTT. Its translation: CASSPLWVGSGTQYF.

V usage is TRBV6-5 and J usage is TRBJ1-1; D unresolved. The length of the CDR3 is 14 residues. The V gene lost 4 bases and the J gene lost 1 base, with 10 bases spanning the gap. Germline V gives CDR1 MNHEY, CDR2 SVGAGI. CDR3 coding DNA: TGTGCCAGCAGTTTGACGGCCTCGAACACTGAAGCTTTCTTT. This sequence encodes CASSLTASNTEAFF.

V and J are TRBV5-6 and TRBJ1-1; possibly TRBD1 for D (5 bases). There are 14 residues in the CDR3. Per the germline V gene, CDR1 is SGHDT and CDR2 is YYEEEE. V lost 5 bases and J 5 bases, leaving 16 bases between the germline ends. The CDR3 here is CASSPSAGGTEAFF. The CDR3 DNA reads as TGTGCCAGCAGTCCCTCGGCTGGGGGGACTGAAGCTTTCTTT.

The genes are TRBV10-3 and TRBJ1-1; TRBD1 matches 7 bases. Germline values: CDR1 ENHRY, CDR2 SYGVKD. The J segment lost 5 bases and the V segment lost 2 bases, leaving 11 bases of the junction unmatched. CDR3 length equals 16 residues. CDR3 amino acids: CAISEPPDRDKTEAFF. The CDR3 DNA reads TGTGCCATCAGTGAGCCTCCCGACAGGGATAAGACTGAAGCTTTCTTT.

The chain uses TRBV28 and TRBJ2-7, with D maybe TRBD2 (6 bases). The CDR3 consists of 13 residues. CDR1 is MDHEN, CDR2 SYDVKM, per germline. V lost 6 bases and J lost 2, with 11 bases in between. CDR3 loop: CASRAEGAYEQYF. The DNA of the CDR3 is TGTGCCAGCAGGGCGGAGGGCGCCTACGAGCAGTACTTC.

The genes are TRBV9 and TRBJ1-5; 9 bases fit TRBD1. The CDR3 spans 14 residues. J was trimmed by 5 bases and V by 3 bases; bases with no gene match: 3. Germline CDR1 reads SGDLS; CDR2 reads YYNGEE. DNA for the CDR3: TGTGCCAGCAGCGCCGGGACAGGGCATCAGCCCCAGCATTTT. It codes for CASSAGTGHQPQHF.

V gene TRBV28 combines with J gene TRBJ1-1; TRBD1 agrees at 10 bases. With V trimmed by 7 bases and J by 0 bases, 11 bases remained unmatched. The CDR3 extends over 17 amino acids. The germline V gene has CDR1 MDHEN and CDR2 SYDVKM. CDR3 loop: CASNPGQGSAMNTEAFF. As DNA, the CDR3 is TGTGCCAGCAACCCGGGACAGGGGTCCGCTATGAACACTGAAGCTTTCTTT.

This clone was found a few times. CDR3 sequence: CASSGTGSRGTGELFF. In nucleotides, the CDR3 is TGTGCCAGCAGTGGGACAGGGTCCCGTGGCACCGGGGAGCTGTTTTTT. The chain joins TRBV6-1 to TRBJ2-2, with TRBD1 identical over 8 bases. The trim removed 4 bases at V and 4 bases at J, leaving 8 bases unmatched. The germline gives CDR1 MNHNS, CDR2 SASEGT. The CDR3 has 16 residues.

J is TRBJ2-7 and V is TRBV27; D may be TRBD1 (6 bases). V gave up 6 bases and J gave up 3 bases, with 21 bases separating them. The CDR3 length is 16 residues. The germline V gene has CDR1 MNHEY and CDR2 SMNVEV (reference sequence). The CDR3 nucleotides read TGTGCCAGCAGCCTTGGACAGAACGGCCCTTACTACGAGCAGTACTTC. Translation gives CASSLGQNGPYYEQYF.

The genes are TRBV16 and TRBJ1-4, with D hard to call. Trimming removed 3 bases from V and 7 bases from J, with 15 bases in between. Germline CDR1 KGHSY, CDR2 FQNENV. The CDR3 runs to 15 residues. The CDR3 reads CASSQVTEEGEKLFF. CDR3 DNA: TGTGCCAGCAGCCAGGTGACGGAGGAGGGTGAAAAACTGTTTTTT.

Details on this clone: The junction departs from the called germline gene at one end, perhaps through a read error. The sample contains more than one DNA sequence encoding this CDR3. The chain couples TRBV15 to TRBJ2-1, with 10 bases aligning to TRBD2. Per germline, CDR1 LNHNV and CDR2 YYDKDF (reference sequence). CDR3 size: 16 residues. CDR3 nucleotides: TGTGCCACTAGCAGAGATCTAGCGGGAGTGGCCAATGAGCAGTTCTTC. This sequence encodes CATSRDLAGVANEQFF. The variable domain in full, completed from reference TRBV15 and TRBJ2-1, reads DAMVIQNPRYQVTQFGKPVTLSCSQTLNHNVMYWYQQKSSQAPKLLFHYYDKDFNNEADTPDNFQSRRPNTSFCFLDIRSPGLGDTAMYLCATSRDLAGVANEQFFGPGTRLTVL.

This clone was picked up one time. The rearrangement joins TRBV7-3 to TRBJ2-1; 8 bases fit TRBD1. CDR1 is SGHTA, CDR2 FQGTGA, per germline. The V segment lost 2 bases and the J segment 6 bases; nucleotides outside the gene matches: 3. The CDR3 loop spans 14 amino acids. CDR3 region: CASSLGTGGNEQFF. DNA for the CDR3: TGTGCCAGCAGCTTAGGTACAGGGGGCAATGAGCAGTTCTTC.

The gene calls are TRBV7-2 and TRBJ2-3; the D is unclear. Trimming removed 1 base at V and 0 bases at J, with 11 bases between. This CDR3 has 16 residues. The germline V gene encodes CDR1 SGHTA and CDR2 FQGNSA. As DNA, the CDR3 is TGTGCCAGCAGCTTAGTTGCGGTTACTAGCACAGATACGCAGTATTTT. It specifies CASSLVAVTSTDTQYF.

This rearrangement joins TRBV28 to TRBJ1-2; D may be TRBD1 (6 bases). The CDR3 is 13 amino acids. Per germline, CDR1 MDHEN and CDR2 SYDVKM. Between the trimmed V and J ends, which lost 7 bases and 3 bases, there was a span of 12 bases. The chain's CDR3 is CASKPAGDYGYTF. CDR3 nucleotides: TGTGCCAGCAAGCCCGCAGGGGACTATGGCTACACCTTC.

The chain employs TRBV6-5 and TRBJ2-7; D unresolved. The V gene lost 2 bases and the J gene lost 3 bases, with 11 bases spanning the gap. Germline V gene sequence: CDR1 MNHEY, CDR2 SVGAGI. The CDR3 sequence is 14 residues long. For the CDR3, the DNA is TGTGCCAGCAGTTACATAGGGCCGGGCTACGAGCAGTACTTC. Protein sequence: CASSYIGPGYEQYF.

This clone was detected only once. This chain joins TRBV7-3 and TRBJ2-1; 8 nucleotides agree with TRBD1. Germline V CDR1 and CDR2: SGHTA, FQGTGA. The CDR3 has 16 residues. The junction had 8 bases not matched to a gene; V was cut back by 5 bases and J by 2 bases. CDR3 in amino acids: CASSPPGTGTYNEQFF. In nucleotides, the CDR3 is TGTGCCAGCAGCCCGCCTGGGACAGGCACCTACAATGAGCAGTTCTTC.

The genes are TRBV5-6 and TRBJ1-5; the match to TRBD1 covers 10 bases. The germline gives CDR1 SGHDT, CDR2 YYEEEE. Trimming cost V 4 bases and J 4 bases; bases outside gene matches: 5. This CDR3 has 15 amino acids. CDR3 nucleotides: TGTGCCAGCAGCCCCGGGACAGGGGTAAATCAGCCCCAGCATTTT. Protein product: CASSPGTGVNQPQHF.

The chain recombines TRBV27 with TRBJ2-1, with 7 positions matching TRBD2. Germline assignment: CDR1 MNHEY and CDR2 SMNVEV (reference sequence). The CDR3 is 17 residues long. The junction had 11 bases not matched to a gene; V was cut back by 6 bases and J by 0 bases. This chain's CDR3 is CASSLGGSPSSYNEQFF. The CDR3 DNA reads TGTGCCAGCAGCCTCGGGGGGTCCCCATCCTCCTACAATGAGCAGTTCTTC.

The CDR3 here is CASSLEGGDNQPQHF. The CDR3 region has the DNA TGTGCCAGCAGCTTAGAGGGGGGGGACAATCAGCCCCAGCATTTT. J is TRBJ1-5 and V is TRBV7-9, with a weak D call TRBD1 (6 bases). Germline CDR1 and CDR2: SEHNR and FQNEAQ (reference sequence). This CDR3 region has 15 residues. Trimming removed 1 base at V and 3 bases at J, with 10 bases between.

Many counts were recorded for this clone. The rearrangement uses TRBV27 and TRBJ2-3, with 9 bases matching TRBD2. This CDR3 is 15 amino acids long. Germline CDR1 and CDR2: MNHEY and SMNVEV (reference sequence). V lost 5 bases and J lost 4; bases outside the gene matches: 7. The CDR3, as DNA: TGTGCCAGCAGTAAAATAGCGGGAGCCGCAGATACGCAGTATTTT. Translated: CASSKIAGAADTQYF.